This T cell receptor beta chain was retrieved from a study of blood T cell repertoires in COVID-19. Study background: There were acute and convalescent COVID-19 samples, and they came from the United States, Italy and Spain. T cells, B-cell-depleted T cells, or PBMCs supplied cDNA or gDNA.

How the authors handled the data: Estimated nucleated cell counts came from reference gene primer amplification. Produced via immunoSEQ multiplex PCR; TCRdb's table is partial and in-frame only. From that table come the V and J calls and clone size; the DNA was used to work out D and trimming. The table lists roughly 35,000 clones, 70% to 90% of them singletons. The material sequenced was peripheral blood. This receptor was obtained from a human donor in a cohort sampled during active COVID-19.

CDR3 bases: TGTGCCAGCAGTTACAGGAGCTCCTACGAGCAGTACTTC. Residues: CASSYRSSYEQYF. The rearrangement uses TRBV6-7 and TRBJ2-7, with D uncertain. TRBV6-7 qualifies as an ORF whose function is uncertain. The CDR3 extends over 13 amino acids. Trimming left V 2 bases short and J 0 bases short, with 5 bases between.